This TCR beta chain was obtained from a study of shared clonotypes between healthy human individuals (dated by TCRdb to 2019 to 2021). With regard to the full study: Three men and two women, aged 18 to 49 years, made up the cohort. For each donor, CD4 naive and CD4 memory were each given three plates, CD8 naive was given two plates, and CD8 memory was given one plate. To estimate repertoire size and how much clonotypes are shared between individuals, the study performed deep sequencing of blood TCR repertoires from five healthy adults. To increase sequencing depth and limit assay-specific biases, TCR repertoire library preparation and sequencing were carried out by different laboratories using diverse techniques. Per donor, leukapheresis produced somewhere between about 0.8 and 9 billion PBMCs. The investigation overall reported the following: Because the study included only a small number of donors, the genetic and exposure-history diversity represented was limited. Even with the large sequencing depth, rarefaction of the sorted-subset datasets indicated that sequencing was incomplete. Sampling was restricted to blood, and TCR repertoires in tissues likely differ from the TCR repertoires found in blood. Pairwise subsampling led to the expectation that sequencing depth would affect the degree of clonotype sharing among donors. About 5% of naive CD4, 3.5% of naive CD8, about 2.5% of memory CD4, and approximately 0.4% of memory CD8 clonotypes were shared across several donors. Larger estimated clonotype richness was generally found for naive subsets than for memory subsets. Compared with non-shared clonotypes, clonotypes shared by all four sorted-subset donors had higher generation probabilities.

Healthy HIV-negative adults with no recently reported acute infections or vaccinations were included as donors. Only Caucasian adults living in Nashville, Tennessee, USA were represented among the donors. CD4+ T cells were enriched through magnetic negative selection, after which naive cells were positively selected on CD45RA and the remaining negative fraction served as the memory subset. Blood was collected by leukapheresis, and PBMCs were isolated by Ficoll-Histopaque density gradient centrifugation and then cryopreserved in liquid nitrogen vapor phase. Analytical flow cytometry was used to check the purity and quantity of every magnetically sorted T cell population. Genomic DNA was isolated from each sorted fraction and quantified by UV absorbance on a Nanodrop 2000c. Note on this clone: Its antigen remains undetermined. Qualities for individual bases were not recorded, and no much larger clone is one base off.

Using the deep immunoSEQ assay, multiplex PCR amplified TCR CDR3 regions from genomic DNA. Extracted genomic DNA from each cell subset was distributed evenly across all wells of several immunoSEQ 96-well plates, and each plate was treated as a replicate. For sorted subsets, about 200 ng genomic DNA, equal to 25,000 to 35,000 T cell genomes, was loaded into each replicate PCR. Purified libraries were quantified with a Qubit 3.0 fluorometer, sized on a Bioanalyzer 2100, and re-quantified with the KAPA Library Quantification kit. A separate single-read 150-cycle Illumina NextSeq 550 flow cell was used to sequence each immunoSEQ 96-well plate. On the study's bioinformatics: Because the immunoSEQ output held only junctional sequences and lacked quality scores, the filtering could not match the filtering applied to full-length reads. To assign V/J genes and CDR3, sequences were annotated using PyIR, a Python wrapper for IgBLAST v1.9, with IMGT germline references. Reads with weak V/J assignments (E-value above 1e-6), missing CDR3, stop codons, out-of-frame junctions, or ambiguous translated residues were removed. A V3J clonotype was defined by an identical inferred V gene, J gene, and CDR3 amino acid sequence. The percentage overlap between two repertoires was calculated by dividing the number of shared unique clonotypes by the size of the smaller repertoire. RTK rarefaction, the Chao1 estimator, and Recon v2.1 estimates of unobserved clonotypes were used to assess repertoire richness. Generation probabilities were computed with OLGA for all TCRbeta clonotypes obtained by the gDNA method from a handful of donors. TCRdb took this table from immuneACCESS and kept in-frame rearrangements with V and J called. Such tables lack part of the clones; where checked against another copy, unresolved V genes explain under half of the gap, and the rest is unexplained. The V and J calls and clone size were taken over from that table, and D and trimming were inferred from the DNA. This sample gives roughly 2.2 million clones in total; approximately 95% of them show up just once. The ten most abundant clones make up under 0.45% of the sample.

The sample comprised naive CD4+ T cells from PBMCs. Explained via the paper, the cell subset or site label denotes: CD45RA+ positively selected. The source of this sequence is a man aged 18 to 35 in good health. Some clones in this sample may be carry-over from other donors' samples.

CDR3 loop: CASSLWGGYNEQFF. The sequenced DNA: TGTGCCAGCTCACTATGGGGCGGATACAATGAGCAGTTCTTC. This chain is built from TRBV18 and TRBJ2-1; perhaps TRBD1 is the D gene, with 5 bases matching. Via the germline V gene, CDR1 is KGHSH and CDR2 LQKENI. From the cysteine through the phenylalanine, the CDR3 covers 14 amino acids. Solely the CDR3 DNA is kept, with 42 bases framed from the first base. The germline ends are 11 bases apart after V is trimmed by 4 bases and J by 4 bases.